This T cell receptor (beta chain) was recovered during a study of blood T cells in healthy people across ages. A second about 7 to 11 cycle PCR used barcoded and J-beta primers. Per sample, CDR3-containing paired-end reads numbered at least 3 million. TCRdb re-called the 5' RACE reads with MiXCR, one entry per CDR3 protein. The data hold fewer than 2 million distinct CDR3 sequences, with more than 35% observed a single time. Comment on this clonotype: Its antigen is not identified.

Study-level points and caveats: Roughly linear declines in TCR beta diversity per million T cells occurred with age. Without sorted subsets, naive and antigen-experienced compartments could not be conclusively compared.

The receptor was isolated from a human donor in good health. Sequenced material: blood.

The CDR3 bases are TGTGCCAACAGGGTGCGACCCAACTATGGCTACACCTTC. Its translation: CANRVRPNYGYTF. The genes are TRBV12-3 or TRBV12-4 and TRBJ1-2, with TRBD1 as a possible D gene (6 bases). Between the trimmed V and J ends, which lost 10 bases and 2 bases, there was a span of 14 bases. The CDR3 consists of 13 residues.